The 12 T cell receptor beta chains presented below share a single source sample, sequenced in a study of cytomegalovirus exposure and HLA in healthy donors. Use of 60 Vbeta and 13 Jbeta primers characterized the PCR. The data were produced by immunoSEQ multiplex PCR, yet TCRdb's version contains in-frame clones alone and is incomplete. The sample lists fewer than 150,000 clones; approximately 80% were seen once. The sequencing sample was made of PBMCs. The receptor set was obtained from a young man in good health and CMV-seronegative.

This clone was found once. The chain links TRBV6-5 to TRBJ2-2, with D uncertain. V lost 0 bases to trimming and J lost 3 bases, with 5 bases between them. Germline V gives CDR1 MNHEY, CDR2 SVGAGI. The CDR3 consists of 14 residues. CDR3 coding DNA: TGTGCCAGCAGTTACTCGCCAGACACCGGGGAGCTGTTTTTT. Its translation is CASSYSPDTGELFF.

This clone was seen once. V is TRBV30 and J is TRBJ1-5, with D tentatively TRBD1 (5 bases). V was cut by 3 bases and J by 0 bases, with 12 bases left in between. The length of the CDR3 is 15 residues. Germline V gives CDR1 GTSNPN, CDR2 SVGIG (reference sequence). CDR3 in amino acids: CAWSLRGFSNQPQHF. The CDR3 DNA reads as TGTGCCTGGAGCCTACGGGGGTTTAGCAATCAGCCCCAGCATTTT.

This clone was observed a few times. The gene calls are TRBV28 and TRBJ1-3, with D possibly TRBD1 on 5 matching bases. Germline V gene sequence: CDR1 MDHEN, CDR2 SYDVKM. This CDR3 region has 13 residues. Trimming left V 6 bases short and J 8 bases short, with 14 bases between. CDR3 amino acids: CASRLGTVDTIYF. CDR3 DNA: TGTGCCAGCAGGCTCGGGACTGTTGACACCATATATTTT.

This chain links TRBV28 with TRBJ1-1; D gene uncertain. V lost 1 base and J 8 bases, leaving 11 bases between the germline ends. Germline V gene sequence: CDR1 MDHEN, CDR2 SYDVKM. The CDR3 totals 13 residues. For the CDR3, the DNA is TGTGCCAGCAGTTTATTTTCCGAGACAGAAGCTTTCTTT. Its translation is CASSLFSETEAFF. The full variable domain, with the rest looked up from reference TRBV28 and TRBJ1-1, is DVKVTQSSRYLVKRTGEKVFLECVQDMDHENMFWYRQDPGLGLRLIYFSYDVKMKEKGDIPEGYSVSREKKERFSLILESASTNQTSMYLCASSLFSETEAFFGQGTRLTVV.

A few counts support this clone. This CDR3 is also generated by other DNA sequences in the sample. This chain links TRBV5-1 with TRBJ2-1, with no clear D. Trimming left V 4 bases short and J 3 bases short, with 8 bases between. Germline CDR1 reads SGHRS; CDR2 reads YFSETQ. This CDR3 region has 13 residues. The CDR3 loop reads CASSGTNYNEQFF. The CDR3 nucleotides are TGCGCCAGCAGCGGCACAAACTACAATGAGCAGTTCTTC.

The chain links TRBV19 to TRBJ2-3, with TRBD2 matching over 8 bases. Germline assignment: CDR1 LNHDA and CDR2 SQIVND (reference sequence). V lost 1 base, J lost 4 bases, and 4 bases stayed unmatched. The CDR3 consists of 15 residues. The CDR3 region has the DNA TGTGCCAGTAGTATAGCCGGACTAGCTCCAGATACGCAGTATTTT. Its protein product is CASSIAGLAPDTQYF.

The CDR3: CASSESRAGNEQFF. CDR3 nucleotides: TGCGCCAGCAGTGAGTCGAGAGCGGGCAATGAGCAGTTCTTC. The chain joins TRBV10-1 to TRBJ2-1, with D tentatively TRBD2 (6 bases). Germline CDR1 is WNHNN and CDR2 is SYGVQD (reference sequence). CDR3 length equals 14 residues. Between the trimmed V and J ends, which lost 0 bases and 6 bases, there was a span of 9 bases.

The chain is built from TRBV7-9 and TRBJ1-1; weak D call: TRBD1 (5 bases). Between the trimmed V and J ends, which lost 7 bases and 3 bases, there was a span of 18 bases. The CDR3 consists of 15 residues. From germline, CDR1 is SEHNR and CDR2 FQNEAQ (reference sequence). The CDR3 coding sequence is TGTGCCAGCACGTGGGTCGACAGTCTAGACACTGAAGCTTTCTTT. This gives the protein CASTWVDSLDTEAFF.

CDR3 nucleotide sequence: TGTGCCAGCAGCAAAGACCGACAGGGTGGAGGCTACACCTTC. It codes for CASSKDRQGGGYTF. The chain links TRBV21-1 to TRBJ1-2; the listed D gene, TRBD1, was not tested against the DNA. TRBV21-1 is deemed a pseudogene. The CDR3 runs 14 residues.

The CDR3 nucleotides are TGTGCCAGTAGTATAGGTGGGAGGGCCAGGAATGAGCAGTTCTTC. This sequence encodes CASSIGGRARNEQFF. The chain uses TRBV19 and TRBJ2-1; 7 nucleotides line up with TRBD2. This CDR3 region has 15 residues. The V gene's germline CDR1 is LNHDA and CDR2 SQIVND (reference sequence). J gave up 7 bases and V 1 base, and 7 bases lay outside the gene matches.

This clone was counted a few times. The chain employs TRBV5-1 and TRBJ1-3, with no clear D. The CDR3 has 15 amino acids. The V end was cut by 5 bases, the J end by 0 bases, with 12 bases between. Germline CDR1 reads SGHRS; CDR2 reads YFSETQ. CDR3 residues: CASSPQASSGNTIYF. For the CDR3, the DNA is TGCGCCAGCAGTCCTCAGGCCTCCTCTGGAAACACCATATATTTT.

The genes are TRBV18 and TRBJ2-7; D perhaps matches TRBD1 (6 bases). Per the germline V gene, CDR1 is KGHSH and CDR2 is LQKENI. Trimming shortened V by 3 bases and J by 3 bases, and 12 bases separated the two germline ends. This CDR3 comprises 14 residues. CDR3 in amino acids: CASSPSGQNYEQYF. CDR3 bases: TGTGCCAGCTCACCCAGCGGACAGAACTACGAGCAGTACTTC.